This is a list of T cell receptor beta chains from one sample in a study of control samples from healthy donors and cancer patients. Sequencing used immunoSEQ multiplex PCR; TCRdb keeps in-frame clones, though not all of them. The table lists approximately 100,000 clones, roughly 89% of them singletons. The sequenced sample consisted of blood. Receptors were obtained from a man under 40 in good health. The CDR3 runs from the conserved cysteine through the conserved F or W. A D gene is named only where the DNA matches it firmly. A row's size may be missing; if present it is once, few, many or a size class.

v_call	clone_size	d_call	j_call	cdr3_nt	cdr3_aa
TRBV11-2	.	TRBD2	TRBJ2-1	TGTGCCAGCAGCGGTCGACTAGCGGGCGCCGACAATGAGCAGTTCTTC	CASSGRLAGADNEQFF
TRBV14	.	.	TRBJ1-5	TGTGCCAGCAGCCCGAGACAGGATCAGCCCCAGCATTTT	CASSPRQDQPQHF
TRBV2	.	TRBD1	TRBJ2-7	TGTGCCAGCATGGGGGACAGTGGACGGTTAGAGCAGTACTTC	CASMGDSGRLEQYF
TRBV11-2	.	TRBD1	TRBJ1-1	TGTGCCAGCAGATGGACGGGACAGAAAAACACTGAAGCTTTCTTT	CASRWTGQKNTEAFF
TRBV19	.	TRBD1	TRBJ1-2	TGTGCCAGTAGTATGGAATGGGACAGTCGACCTAACTATGGCTACACCTTC	CASSMEWDSRPNYGYTF
TRBV19	many	.	TRBJ1-2	TGTGCCAGTAGTATAGATCTGCAGTCTGCAGGGGGCTACACCTTC	CASSIDLQSAGGYTF
TRBV25-1	.	.	TRBJ1-4	TGTGCCAGCAGTGAATCCGGTGCTGTCGGGGCACGGGAAAAACTGTTTTTT	CASSESGAVGAREKLFF
TRBV6-5	.	.	TRBJ2-7	TGTGCCAGCAGTTACTCCCCAGTGGCCCAGCAGTACTTC	CASSYSPVAQQYF
TRBV28	.	.	TRBJ1-5	TGTGCCAGCAGTTTAGGGGGCCAGCCCCAGCATTTT	CASSLGGQPQHF
TRBV5-1	.	TRBD2	TRBJ2-5	TGCGCCAGCTTCATCGGACTAGCGGGAGGGGGGGAGACCCAGTACTTC	CASFIGLAGGGETQYF
TRBV5-1	.	.	TRBJ1-4	TGCGCCAGCAGCCTGGAGGGCTTGGCGGAAAAACTGTTTTTT	CASSLEGLAEKLFF
TRBV4-2	.	TRBD1	TRBJ1-5	TGTGCCAGCAGCCATGAACAGGGGGCGCGGAATCAGCCCCAGCATTTT	CASSHEQGARNQPQHF
TRBV4-3	.	.	TRBJ1-2	TGCGCCAGCAGCCAAGAATTAGGAGCAGGGGCTCACTATGGCTACACCTTC	CASSQELGAGAHYGYTF
TRBV7-9	.	.	TRBJ1-2	TGTGCCAGCAGCTTGCTGGACGGGAACTATGGCTACACCTTC	CASSLLDGNYGYTF
TRBV20-1	.	.	TRBJ1-3	TGCAGTGCCCTGGGGAGCAACACCATATATTTT	CSALGSNTIYF
TRBV4-2	.	.	TRBJ2-1	TGTGCCAGCAGCCAAGAAAGGCAACCACGCGGCGATGAGCAGTTCTTC	CASSQERQPRGDEQFF
TRBV12-3/TRBV12-4	.	.	TRBJ2-2	TGTGCCAGCAGTTTGCCTCCCCCCGGGGAGCTGTTTTTT	CASSLPPPGELFF
TRBV7-9	many	.	TRBJ1-2	TGTGCCAGCACCCTGACAGCGCAATCCTATGGCTACACCTTC	CASTLTAQSYGYTF
TRBV5-1	.	TRBD2	TRBJ2-1	TGCGCCAGCAGACCCCCCGCGGGAGGCGTCGACAATGAGCAGTTCTTC	CASRPPAGGVDNEQFF
TRBV5-1	once	.	TRBJ2-3	TGCGCCAGCAGCAGATCGGCCCTAGATACGCAGTATTTT	CASSRSALDTQYF
TRBV9	.	.	TRBJ2-5	TGTGCCAGCAGCACCAGAGCTACAGCAGAGACCCAGTACTTC	CASSTRATAETQYF